The clone carrying this T cell receptor beta chain has a handful of counts. This entry belongs to a study of T-cell memory formation after mild COVID-19. Using its own MiXCR run on the 5' RACE reads, TCRdb lists one record per CDR3 protein. The table shows 260,000 or so distinct CDR3 sequences, with 16% occurring only once. The sample comprised PBMCs or a T cell subset sorted from them (not recorded which). The receptor comes from a young man who had mild COVID-19 (a few samples of this study predate the infection). Cell type and time point are not known.

CDR3: CASSVEGSGAYEQYF. In nucleotides, the CDR3 is TGTGCCAGCAGCGTAGAAGGTAGCGGGGCTTACGAGCAGTACTTC. The V call is TRBV9, the J call TRBJ2-7; 8 bases line up with TRBD2. This CDR3 comprises 15 residues. Germline-derived CDR1 and CDR2 are SGDLS and YYNGEE. After removal of 0 bases from V and 4 bases from J, the junction contained 6 bases not matched to a gene.